This T cell receptor (beta chain) was recovered during a study of T cell responses to AZD1222 COVID-19 vaccine. Study results and limitations: At study baseline, merely five or six AZD1222 recipients were seropositive. Reports indicate that nearly half of spike-specific TCRs are directed at unmutated variant regions.

Germline V gene lookup returns CDR1 MNHEY and CDR2 SVGEGT. V was pared by 6 bases and J by 7 bases, with 5 bases of the junction left unmatched. The CDR3 totals 15 residues. Worth noting for this clone: What it binds is not known.

Clones were read by immunoSEQ multiplex PCR, and TCRdb kept only the in-frame ones, dropping some. The sample comprises tens of thousands of clones, about 79% of which are singletons, and about 20% rests with the top ten. This TCR was recovered from an adult in good health. The chain uses TRBV6-2 or TRBV6-3 and TRBJ2-1; 14 positions agree with TRBD2. The material sequenced was peripheral blood, taken on day 0 of AZD1222 vaccination. The CDR3 is CASSPGLAGVNEQFF. CDR3 coding DNA: TGTGCCAGCAGCCCGGGACTAGCGGGAGTAAATGAGCAGTTCTTC.